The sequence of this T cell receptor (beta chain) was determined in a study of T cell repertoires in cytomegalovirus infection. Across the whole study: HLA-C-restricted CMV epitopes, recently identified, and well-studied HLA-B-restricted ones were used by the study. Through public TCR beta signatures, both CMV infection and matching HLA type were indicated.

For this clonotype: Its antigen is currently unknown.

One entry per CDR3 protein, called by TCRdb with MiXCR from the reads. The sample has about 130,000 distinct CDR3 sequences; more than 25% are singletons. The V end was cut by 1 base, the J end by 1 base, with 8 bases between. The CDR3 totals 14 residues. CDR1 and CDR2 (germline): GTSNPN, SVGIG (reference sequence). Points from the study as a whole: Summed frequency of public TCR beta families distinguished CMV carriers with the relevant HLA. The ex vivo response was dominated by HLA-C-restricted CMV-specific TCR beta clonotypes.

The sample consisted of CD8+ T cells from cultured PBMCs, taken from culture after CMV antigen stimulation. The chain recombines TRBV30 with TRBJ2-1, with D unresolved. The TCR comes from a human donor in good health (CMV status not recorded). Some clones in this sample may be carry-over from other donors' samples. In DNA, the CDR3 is TGTGCCTGGAGTGGCGATCCTTCCTACAATGAGCAGTTCTTC. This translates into CAWSGDPSYNEQFF.